Listed here are 25 T cell receptor beta chains from one sample, sequenced in a study of T cells in Graves' hyperthyroidism and ophthalmopathy. The TCR beta CDR3 regions underwent amplification using RNA transcripts as the source. An initial round of RT-PCR targeting the TCR CDR3 relied on the HTBI primer set. TCRdb reprocessed the multiplex PCR reads with MiXCR, giving one entry per CDR3 protein. Of a few hundred thousand distinct CDR3 sequences listed, roughly 46% are singletons. The sequenced sample was peripheral blood or thyroid tissue (not recorded which). The receptors were sampled from a woman under 30 with Graves' hyperthyroidism.

This clonotype has ten or more counts. V is TRBV7-9 and J is TRBJ2-5; 9 bases align to TRBD2. This CDR3 has 15 residues. Germline loops: CDR1 SEHNR, CDR2 FQNEAQ (reference sequence). After removal of 3 bases from V and 4 bases from J, the junction contained 6 bases not matched to a gene. The CDR3: CASSFRREGLETQYF. The CDR3 bases are TGTGCCAGCAGCTTTCGGCGGGAGGGCCTAGAGACCCAGTACTTC. The complete variable domain, with remaining parts taken from reference TRBV7-9 and TRBJ2-5, reads DTGVSQNPRHKITKRGQNVTFRCDPISEHNRLYWYRQTLGQGPEFLTYFQNEAQLEKSRLLSDRFSAERPKGSFSTLEIQRTEQGDSAMYLCASSFRREGLETQYFGPGTRLLVL.

The table lists this clonotype with many counts. The rearrangement uses TRBV2 and TRBJ1-5; 7 bases fit TRBD1. CDR3 length: 15 amino acids. Losses at the gene ends were 6 bases for V and 6 bases for J; bases not matched to a gene: 11. The germline V gene has CDR1 SNHLY and CDR2 FYNNEI. The chain's CDR3 is CASRTSPGQSQPQHF. CDR3 coding DNA: TGTGCCAGCAGAACCTCCCCGGGACAGTCTCAGCCCCAGCATTTT.

The V gene is TRBV13, the J gene TRBJ2-5; D not certain. V was pared by 4 bases and J by 9 bases, with 12 bases between. The CDR3 is 12 amino acids. CDR1 is PRHDT and CDR2 is FYEKMQ in the germline V gene (reference sequence). In nucleotides, the CDR3 is TGTGCCAGCAGCTATAGCAATCAGCCCCAGTACTTC. Its translation: CASSYSNQPQYF.

This clonotype came up many times. The chain couples TRBV20-1 to TRBJ1-4; D gene unclear. The length of the CDR3 is 15 residues. The germline CDR1 and CDR2 sequences are DFQATT and SNEGSKA (reference sequence). Trimming shortened V by 2 bases and J by 0 bases, and 10 bases separated the two germline ends. CDR3 coding DNA: TGCAGTGCTAGACCGACATCAACAACTAATGAAAAACTGTTTTTT. It is translated as CSARPTSTTNEKLFF.

On this clonotype: A read error may explain this, as a much larger clone is one base away. V usage is TRBV14 and J usage is TRBJ2-2; D not certain. The germline gives CDR1 SGHDN, CDR2 FVKESK. CDR3 size: 13 residues. V shed 4 bases and J shed 6 bases, with 9 bases lying between them. The DNA for the CDR3 is TGTGCCAGCAGCCCCCCTCATCCCGGGGAGCTGTTTTTT. Translated, it gives CASSPPHPGELFF.

This clonotype has only a few counts. CDR3 protein: CASSYSSGTSGFTGELFF. As DNA, the CDR3 is TGTGCCAGCAGTTACTCCTCTGGGACTAGCGGGTTCACCGGGGAGCTGTTTTTT. The chain joins TRBV6-2 or TRBV6-3 to TRBJ2-2; 12 bases line up with TRBD2. The junction had 6 bases not matched to a gene; V was cut back by 0 bases and J by 4 bases. Germline CDR1 and CDR2: MNHEY and SVGEGT. The CDR3 is made up of 18 amino acids.

The chain uses TRBV9 and TRBJ2-7; maybe TRBD2 (5 bases). V lost 0 bases and J 1 base, leaving 14 bases between the germline ends. Germline lookup yields CDR1 SGDLS and CDR2 YYNGEE. The CDR3 runs 16 residues. The CDR3 DNA follows: TGTGCCAGCAGCGTAGGTAAGGCTAGCAGGTCCTACGAGCAGTACTTC. Protein: CASSVGKASRSYEQYF.

This clonotype came up many times. This chain connects TRBV5-5 to TRBJ2-7, with D unclear. Germline V gene lookup returns CDR1 SGHKS and CDR2 YYEKEE (reference sequence). Trimming removed 0 bases at V and 5 bases at J, with 12 bases between. This CDR3 is built from 14 residues. In DNA, the CDR3 is TGTGCCAGCAGCTTGGCCTTCCTCGGCGACGAGCAGTACTTC. Protein product: CASSLAFLGDEQYF.

The rearrangement joins TRBV20-1 to TRBJ1-3; no definite D call. Trimming left V 5 bases short and J 8 bases short, with 19 bases between. CDR1 is DFQATT, CDR2 SNEGSKA, per germline (reference sequence). The CDR3 runs to 14 residues. CDR3 amino acids: CSAQNLDYGYTIYF. The CDR3 nucleotides read TGCAGTGCTCAGAATCTTGACTATGGCTACACCATATATTTT.

The chain recombines TRBV19 with TRBJ1-1; D call uncertain. V dropped 6 bases and J dropped 11 bases, with 37 bases sitting between them. This CDR3 is built from 19 residues. Germline-derived CDR1 and CDR2 are LNHDA and SQIVND (reference sequence). The CDR3 DNA follows: TGTGCCAGTAGGAGAATCGCGGGAGGGCCTACCGGGGATTGGTATGGCGCTTTCTTT. This gives the protein CASRRIAGGPTGDWYGAFF.

This clonotype has ten or more counts. The rearrangement uses TRBV4-1 and TRBJ2-7, with TRBD2 as a possible D gene (6 bases). V gave up 0 bases and J gave up 2 bases, with 23 bases separating them. Germline V gene data show CDR1 as MGHRA and CDR2 as YSYEKL. The CDR3 contains 19 residues. The CDR3 spells CASSQETHVTGARTYEQYF. CDR3 DNA: TGCGCCAGCAGCCAAGAGACGCACGTAACGGGAGCCAGAACCTACGAGCAGTACTTC.

This clonotype was counted a single time. V is TRBV7-2 and J is TRBJ2-5; D might be TRBD2 (5 bases). CDR1 and CDR2 from the germline V gene are SGHTA and FQGNSA. V was cut by 4 bases and J by 3 bases, with 15 bases left in between. The CDR3 has 15 residues. The CDR3 coding sequence is TGTGCCAGCAGCTGGGGTTTGAGCGGAAAAGAGACCCAGTACTTC. Residues: CASSWGLSGKETQYF.

The V gene is TRBV10-3, the J gene TRBJ1-5, with no clear D. This CDR3 is built from 12 residues. Trimming left V 4 bases short and J 11 bases short, with 12 bases between. Per germline, CDR1 ENHRY and CDR2 SYGVKD. The CDR3 DNA sequence: TGTGCCATCAGTGCCAGTCGTGAGACCCAGCATTTT. Amino acids: CAISASRETQHF.

V usage is TRBV7-9 and J usage is TRBJ2-2; 7 bases fit TRBD1. CDR3 length: 16 amino acids. After removal of 1 base from V and 2 bases from J, the junction contained 4 bases not matched to a gene. Germline V gene data show CDR1 as SEHNR and CDR2 as FQNEAQ (reference sequence). CDR3 coding DNA: TGTGCCAGCAGCTTAGGAGGGGGCGGAAACACCGGGGAGCTGTTTTTT. Encoded protein: CASSLGGGGNTGELFF.

This clonotype came up many times. The V call is TRBV15, the J call TRBJ2-3, with D perhaps matching TRBD2 (5 bases). V was trimmed by 1 base and J by 6 bases, leaving 14 bases between them. CDR1 is LNHNV, CDR2 YYDKDF, per germline (reference sequence). The CDR3 covers 15 residues. The CDR3 protein is CATSRAIGRGDTQYF. The CDR3 coding sequence is TGTGCCACCAGCAGAGCGATTGGAAGAGGGGATACGCAGTATTTT.

The CDR3: CASSLLHSTDTGELFF. The CDR3 bases are TGCGCCAGCAGCTTGTTGCACTCTACGGACACCGGGGAGCTGTTTTTT. This chain links TRBV5-1 with TRBJ2-2, with D uncertain. V lost 1 base, J lost 3 bases, and 13 bases lay in between. CDR1 and CDR2 from the germline V gene are SGHRS and YFSETQ. The CDR3 is 16 amino acids.

This chain uses TRBV7-8 with TRBJ2-1; 8 nucleotides match TRBD2. With V trimmed by 2 bases and J by 0 bases, 6 bases remained unmatched. CDR1 and CDR2 from the germline V gene are SGHVS and FQNEAQ. The CDR3 length is 17 residues. The DNA of the CDR3 is TGTGCCAGCAGCTTATTCGCGGGAGGAGACTCCTACAATGAGCAGTTCTTC. Translating it yields CASSLFAGGDSYNEQFF.

This clonotype was recorded at least ten times. The V call is TRBV5-1, the J call TRBJ1-1; 9 bases are a match to TRBD1. Germline loops: CDR1 SGHRS, CDR2 YFSETQ. J was trimmed by 9 bases and V by 1 base; bases with no gene match: 4. The CDR3 extends over 13 amino acids. CDR3: CASSLRGQGKAFF. For the CDR3, the DNA is TGCGCCAGCAGCTTGAGGGGACAGGGTAAAGCTTTCTTT.

This clonotype has ten or more counts. This chain links TRBV4-1 with TRBJ2-7, with 7 nucleotides matching TRBD1. The V segment lost 5 bases and the J segment 3 bases; nucleotides outside the gene matches: 4. CDR3 size: 13 residues. Germline loops: CDR1 MGHRA, CDR2 YSYEKL. The DNA of the CDR3 is TGCGCCAGCAGCTGGGGACAGTACTACGAGCAGTACTTC. Translation gives CASSWGQYYEQYF.

This clonotype appeared many times. Mismatch with germline at one junction end may stem from a read error. This chain joins TRBV2 and TRBJ2-5, with unresolved D. CDR1 is SNHLY and CDR2 is FYNNEI in the germline V gene. CDR3 length: 10 amino acids. CDR3 region: CASRQEAQYF. The CDR3 nucleotides read TGTGCCAGCCGACAAGAGGCCCAGTACTTC.

A remark on this clonotype: This could be a read error, since a much larger clone is one nucleotide away. V usage is TRBV9 and J usage is TRBJ1-5; D is ambiguous. The germline gives CDR1 SGDLS, CDR2 YYNGEE. Trimming pared 0 bases from V and 5 bases from J, leaving 12 bases between. The CDR3 consists of 15 residues. The CDR3 nucleotides read TGTGCCAGCAGCGTAGGGGGAAGTGGCGATCAGCCCCAGCATTTT. Its translation is CASSVGGSGDQPQHF.

The CDR3 loop reads CASIASGMQQFF. CDR3 sequence (DNA): TGTGCCAGCATAGCTAGCGGGATGCAGCAGTTCTTC. The chain is built from TRBV2 and TRBJ2-5; the match to TRBD2 covers 9 bases. The better agreement between TRBJ2-1 and the DNA end casts doubt on the J call. In germline, CDR1 is SNHLY, CDR2 FYNNEI. The CDR3 contains 12 residues.

This clonotype was recorded many times. The rearrangement links TRBV7-9 to TRBJ1-3, with TRBD1 as a possible D gene (5 bases). The germline gives CDR1 SEHNR, CDR2 FQNEAQ (reference sequence). V lost 1 base and J 3 bases, leaving 7 bases between the germline ends. This CDR3 is 14 amino acids long. In DNA form, the CDR3 reads TGTGCCAGCAGCTTAGGCAGGGTTGGAAACACCATATATTTT. It codes for CASSLGRVGNTIYF.

This clonotype came up a few times. The J gene is TRBJ1-2, the V gene TRBV15; TRBD1 aligns across 9 bases. Trimming removed 3 bases from V and 5 bases from J; junction bases left unmatched: 7. The CDR3 runs 15 residues. The germline V gene has CDR1 LNHNV and CDR2 YYDKDF (reference sequence). The CDR3 spells CATSSARDREYGYTF. CDR3 nucleotide sequence: TGTGCCACCAGCAGCGCCCGGGACAGGGAATATGGCTACACCTTC.

The chain couples TRBV2 to TRBJ2-7; 8 bases agree with TRBD2. The trim removed 10 bases at V and 6 bases at J, leaving 8 bases unmatched. This CDR3 is 12 amino acids long. Per germline, CDR1 SNHLY and CDR2 FYNNEI. Here the CDR3 DNA reads TGTGCCATCACCCGGGGGGGTATCGAGCAGTACTTC. It translates to CAITRGGIEQYF.